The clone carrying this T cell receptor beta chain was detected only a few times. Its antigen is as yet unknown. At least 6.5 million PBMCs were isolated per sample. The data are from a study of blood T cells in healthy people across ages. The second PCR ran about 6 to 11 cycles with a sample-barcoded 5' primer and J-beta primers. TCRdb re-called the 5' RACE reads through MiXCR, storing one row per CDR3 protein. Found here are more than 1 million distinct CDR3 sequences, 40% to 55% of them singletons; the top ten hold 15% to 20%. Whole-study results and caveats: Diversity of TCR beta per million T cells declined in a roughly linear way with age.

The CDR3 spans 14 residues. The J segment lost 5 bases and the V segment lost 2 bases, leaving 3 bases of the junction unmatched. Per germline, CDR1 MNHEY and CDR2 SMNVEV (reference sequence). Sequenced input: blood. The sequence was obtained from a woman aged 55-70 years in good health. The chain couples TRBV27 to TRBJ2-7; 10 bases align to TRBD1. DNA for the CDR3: TGTGCCAGCAGTTTAGTGACAGGGGGCCACGAGCAGTACTTC. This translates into CASSLVTGGHEQYF.